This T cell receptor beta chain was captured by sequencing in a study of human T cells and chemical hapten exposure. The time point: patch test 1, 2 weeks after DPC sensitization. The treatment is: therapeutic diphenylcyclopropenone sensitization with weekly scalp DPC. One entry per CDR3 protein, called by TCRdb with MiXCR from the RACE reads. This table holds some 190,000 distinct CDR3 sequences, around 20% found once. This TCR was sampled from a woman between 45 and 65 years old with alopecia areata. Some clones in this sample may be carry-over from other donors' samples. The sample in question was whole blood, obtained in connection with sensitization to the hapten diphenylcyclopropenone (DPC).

The CDR3 region is CSARDVGSYNEQFF. The CDR3 nucleotides are TGCAGTGCTAGAGATGTGGGGTCCTACAATGAGCAGTTCTTC. V usage is TRBV20-1 and J usage is TRBJ2-1, with D unclear. V was shortened by 0 bases and J by 1 base, with 7 bases between the two germline ends. Germline V gives CDR1 DFQATT, CDR2 SNEGSKA (reference sequence). There are 14 residues in the CDR3.